These 22 T cell receptor beta chains share one sample of origin, sequenced in a study of T cell responses to AZD1222 COVID-19 vaccine. This table comes from immunoSEQ multiplex PCR, and its TCRdb copy is limited to in-frame clones, with some not included. Here the sample spans some 120,000 clones, approximately 90% being singletons. The source was peripheral blood, collected on day 0 of AZD1222 vaccination. These receptors came from an adult in good health.

V and J are TRBV2 and TRBJ2-7; possibly TRBD1 for D (6 bases). The CDR3 is 12 residues long. The germline CDR1 and CDR2 sequences are SNHLY and FYNNEI. V dropped 3 bases and J dropped 5 bases, with 8 bases sitting between them. The CDR3 here is CASSDPGDEQYF. CDR3 nucleotide sequence: TGTGCCAGCAGTGATCCAGGGGACGAGCAGTACTTC.

This clone was picked up one time. The V gene is TRBV18, the J gene TRBJ1-3; a possible D gene is TRBD1 (5 bases). The germline CDR1 and CDR2 sequences are KGHSH and LQKENI. The CDR3 runs 17 residues. V lost 3 bases, J lost 1 base, and 16 bases lay in between. The CDR3 coding sequence is TGTGCCAGCTCACCGCCTGGGACGGCCACTTCTGGAAACACCATATATTTT. This translates into CASSPPGTATSGNTIYF. Full variable domain (rest looked up from reference TRBV18 and TRBJ1-3): NAGVMQNPRHLVRRRGQEARLRCSPMKGHSHVYWYRQLPEEGLKFMVYLQKENIIDESGMPKERFSAEFPKEGPSILRIQQVVRGDSAAYFCASSPPGTATSGNTIYFGEGSWLTVV.

This chain uses TRBV18 with TRBJ1-4, with 9 bases identical to TRBD1. The trim removed 0 bases at V and 2 bases at J, leaving 1 base unmatched. This CDR3 comprises 16 residues. CDR1 and CDR2 from the germline V gene are KGHSH and LQKENI. The CDR3 DNA reads TGTGCCAGCTCACCACCGGGACAGGGCACTAATGAAAAACTGTTTTTT. Encoded protein: CASSPPGQGTNEKLFF.

V usage is TRBV5-1 and J usage is TRBJ2-5, with D perhaps matching TRBD2 (5 bases). This CDR3 comprises 14 residues. Per germline, CDR1 SGHRS and CDR2 YFSETQ. Between the trimmed V and J ends, which lost 5 bases and 5 bases, there was a span of 16 bases. CDR3 sequence reads: CASSPGVGGETQYF. The CDR3, as DNA: TGCGCCAGCAGTCCCGGGGTCGGTGGTGAGACCCAGTACTTC.

This clone appeared once. The chain uses TRBV6-4 and TRBJ2-2; the match to TRBD1 covers 11 bases. The CDR3 runs to 16 residues. Germline values: CDR1 MRHNA, CDR2 SNTAGT. The ends lost 2 bases at V and 4 bases at J; junction bases unmatched: 3. The chain's CDR3 is CASSDGQGAGTGELFF. As DNA, the CDR3 is TGTGCCAGCAGTGACGGACAGGGGGCCGGCACCGGGGAGCTGTTTTTT.

This sequence joins TRBV11-2 and TRBJ2-7; no firm D call. Germline values: CDR1 SGHAT, CDR2 FQNNGV. CDR3 length: 14 residues. Trimming left V 5 bases short and J 5 bases short, with 16 bases between. CDR3 sequence: CASSPYDEEDEQYF. The CDR3 bases are TGTGCCAGCAGCCCGTACGATGAGGAAGACGAGCAGTACTTC.

A remark on this clone: One end of the junction is discordant with germline, which a read error may explain. This chain connects TRBV4-3 to TRBJ1-2, with 9 bases matching TRBD1. In germline, CDR1 is LGHNA, CDR2 YSLEER. The CDR3 covers 13 residues. CDR3 bases: TGCGCCAGCAGCCTACGACAGGGGGACTACATCGCCTTC. Translation: CASSLRQGDYIAF.

The chain uses TRBV7-2 and TRBJ2-7; D remains ambiguous. Germline V gene sequence: CDR1 SGHTA, CDR2 FQGNSA. Deletions cut 4 bases from V and 3 bases from J, with 10 bases between. There are 13 residues in the CDR3. CDR3 in amino acids: CASSSQDGYEQYF. The CDR3 DNA reads as TGTGCCAGCAGCTCCCAGGATGGCTACGAGCAGTACTTC. Based on the CDR3 plus reference TRBV7-2 and TRBJ2-7, the full variable domain is GAGVSQSPSNKVTEKGKDVELRCDPISGHTALYWYRQSLGQGLEFLIYFQGNSAPDKSGLPSDRFSAERTGGSVSTLTIQRTQQEDSAVYLCASSSQDGYEQYFGPGTRLTVT.

This clone came up once. The chain recombines TRBV18 with TRBJ1-2; no clear D gene. Germline CDR1 and CDR2: KGHSH and LQKENI. The CDR3 is 14 amino acids. Trimming stripped 2 bases from V and 0 bases from J, with 7 bases between. CDR3 loop: CASSPGESNYGYTF. The CDR3 nucleotides are TGTGCCAGCTCACCAGGGGAATCTAACTATGGCTACACCTTC.

This chain joins TRBV27 and TRBJ1-1; the D gene is possibly TRBD1 (6 bases). The CDR3 covers 13 residues. Germline CDR1 reads MNHEY; CDR2 reads SMNVEV (reference sequence). Trimming removed 6 bases at V and 8 bases at J, with 16 bases between. For the CDR3, the DNA is TGTGCCAGCAGCCTACCCCAAACAGGGGAAGCTTTCTTT. This encodes CASSLPQTGEAFF.

The V and J genes are TRBV7-2 and TRBJ1-2, with D perhaps TRBD1 (6 bases). The V end was cut by 1 base, the J end by 8 bases, with 11 bases between. CDR3 length: 13 residues. Germline-derived CDR1 and CDR2 are SGHTA and FQGNSA. The CDR3 spells CASSLGQDGGYTF. CDR3 sequence (DNA): TGTGCCAGCAGCTTAGGACAGGATGGGGGCTACACCTTC.

The chain combines TRBV28 with TRBJ1-6; 8 bases line up with TRBD1. V lost 4 bases, J lost 7 bases, and 6 bases stayed unmatched. CDR1 is MDHEN and CDR2 is SYDVKM in the germline V gene. The CDR3 runs to 15 residues. CDR3 nucleotide sequence: TGTGCCAGCAGTTCCGGACAGGGTAGGAATTCACCCCTCCACTTT. Amino acid sequence: CASSSGQGRNSPLHF.

This clone was counted only a few times. V gene TRBV6-1 combines with J gene TRBJ2-7, with D unresolved. CDR1 MNHNS and CDR2 SASEGT come from the germline V gene. CDR3 length: 13 residues. V was shortened by 2 bases and J by 9 bases, with 14 bases between the two germline ends. The CDR3 DNA reads as TGTGCCAGCAGTGAATTAAAGGGATTGGGGCAGTACTTC. Translating gives CASSELKGLGQYF.

The gene calls are TRBV5-1 and TRBJ2-5, with TRBD2 matching 8 bases. Germline V lookup: CDR1 SGHRS, CDR2 YFSETQ. The CDR3 sequence is 14 residues long. The V segment lost 1 base and the J segment 5 bases; nucleotides outside the gene matches: 4. CDR3 amino acids: CASSLTSGRETQYF. The CDR3 DNA is TGCGCCAGCAGCTTGACTAGCGGTCGGGAGACCCAGTACTTC.

This clone was counted once. The V gene is TRBV3-1 (or the pseudogene TRBV3-2), the J gene TRBJ2-1; D unresolved. The germline gives CDR1 LGHDT, CDR2 YNNKEL (reference sequence). CDR3 length: 14 residues. Trimming took 2 bases from V and 7 from J, leaving 12 bases between them. The CDR3 loop reads CASSQWIQENEQFF. The CDR3 region has the DNA TGTGCCAGCAGCCAATGGATCCAAGAAAATGAGCAGTTCTTC.

Here the CDR3 reads CASSLNDRQPQHF. The CDR3 coding sequence is TGTGCCAGCAGCTTAAACGACAGACAGCCCCAGCATTTT. This chain uses TRBV11-2 with TRBJ1-5; maybe TRBD1 (5 bases). V was clipped by 2 bases and J by 7 bases, with 9 bases between them. The length of the CDR3 is 13 residues. CDR1 and CDR2 from the germline V gene are SGHAT and FQNNGV.

The chain carries TRBV11-2 and TRBJ1-3, with D unclear. The CDR3 length is 15 residues. Germline-derived CDR1 and CDR2 are SGHAT and FQNNGV. Between the trimmed V and J ends, which lost 2 bases and 2 bases, there was a span of 10 bases. Here the CDR3 DNA reads TGTGCCAGCAGCTTATTATCCGGGGCTGGAAACACCATATATTTT. It encodes CASSLLSGAGNTIYF.

The rearrangement uses TRBV7-2 and TRBJ1-1; 10 nucleotides align to TRBD1. The germline gives CDR1 SGHTA, CDR2 FQGNSA. The CDR3 contains 15 residues. Trimming took 2 bases from V and 3 from J; bases not matched to a gene: 3. The CDR3 spells CASSLLGQGDTEAFF. Written as DNA, the CDR3 is TGTGCCAGCAGCTTACTCGGACAGGGGGACACTGAAGCTTTCTTT.

The J gene is TRBJ1-5, the V gene TRBV6-8, with D unresolved. Germline assignment: CDR1 MNHGY and CDR2 SAAAGT. Trimming left V 7 bases short and J 6 bases short, with 16 bases between. CDR3 length: 14 amino acids. CDR3 protein: CASTLGRWSQPQHF. The CDR3 DNA reads TGTGCCAGCACTCTAGGGCGCTGGAGTCAGCCCCAGCATTTT.

The V gene is TRBV7-2, the J gene TRBJ2-3; TRBD2 matches at 7 bases. The junction had 10 bases not matched to a gene; V was cut back by 5 bases and J by 2 bases. Germline V gives CDR1 SGHTA, CDR2 FQGNSA. This CDR3 is built from 16 residues. The CDR3 DNA reads as TGTGCCAGCAGCCCTCGTGCGCGGGGGTCCACAGATACGCAGTATTTT. This codes for CASSPRARGSTDTQYF.

The chain carries TRBV7-9 and TRBJ2-1, with D possibly being TRBD2 (7 bases). The CDR3 runs to 15 residues. Trimming removed 4 bases at V and 3 bases at J, with 13 bases between. The germline CDR1 and CDR2 sequences are SEHNR and FQNEAQ (reference sequence). This chain's CDR3 is CASSSRGGDYNEQFF. As DNA, the CDR3 is TGTGCCAGCAGCTCTAGGGGGGGTGACTACAATGAGCAGTTCTTC.

The chain is built from TRBV3-1 (or the pseudogene TRBV3-2) and TRBJ2-3; no definite D call. The CDR3 spans 13 residues. The ends were cut back, 1 base at V and 3 bases at J, with 5 bases in the middle. In germline, CDR1 is LGHDT, CDR2 YNNKEL (reference sequence). The CDR3, as DNA: TGTGCCAGCAGCCAAGCCGGGACAGATACGCAGTATTTT. The encoded protein is CASSQAGTDTQYF.